Listed here are 26 T cell receptor beta chains from one sample, sequenced in a study of T cells in Graves' hyperthyroidism and ophthalmopathy (dated by TCRdb to about 2019). The library came from multiplex PCR. The data were produced on an Illumina HiSeq 2000. TCR beta CDR3 regions were amplified from RNA transcripts. The first round of RT-PCR for the TCR CDR3 was performed with the HTBI primer set and the Qiagen OneStep RT-PCR kit. In TCRdb, the public reads were trimmed at Q25 with fastp and aligned with MiXCR, with productive beta chains retained. One record per CDR3 amino acid sequence lists the most common genes and DNA. Recorded for this sample are 340,000 or so distinct CDR3 sequences; about 20% of them occurred a single time. Clones ranked in the top ten supply 45% to 55% of the sample. Sequenced material: blood. The receptors come from a woman aged 45-59 years with Graves' hyperthyroidism.

This clonotype was seen at least ten times. V gene TRBV12-3 or TRBV12-4 combines with J gene TRBJ2-2; D is possibly TRBD1 or TRBD2 (5 bases each). The CDR3 is 15 amino acids. Trimming took 6 bases from V and 7 from J, leaving 18 bases between them. The CDR3 sequence is CASRPGATTGGELFF. CDR3 bases: TGTGCCAGCAGGCCCGGGGCCACAACGGGCGGGGAGCTGTTTTTT.

V is TRBV6-2 or TRBV6-3 and J is TRBJ2-3; D remains ambiguous. Trimming left V 9 bases short and J 6 bases short, with 13 bases between. This CDR3 contains 12 residues. Germline loops: CDR1 MNHEY, CDR2 SVGEGT. The CDR3 sequence is CASKQTGDTQYF. The CDR3 nucleotides read TGTGCCAGTAAACAAACCGGGGATACGCAGTATTTT.

This chain uses TRBV28 with TRBJ2-2, with D perhaps matching TRBD1 (5 bases). The CDR3 spans 15 residues. The V gene lost 3 bases and the J gene lost 1 base, with 9 bases spanning the gap. Looked up from germline, CDR1 is MDHEN and CDR2 is SYDVKM. The CDR3 nucleotides read TGTGCCAGCAGTTTTCAGGGTGTGAACACCGGGGAGCTGTTTTTT. This encodes CASSFQGVNTGELFF.

This clonotype came up many times. The V call is TRBV7-9, the J call TRBJ1-5; no reliable D call. The germline V gene encodes CDR1 SEHNR and CDR2 FQNEAQ (reference sequence). There are 12 residues in the CDR3. Trimming took 2 bases from V and 5 from J, leaving 4 bases between them. The DNA of the CDR3 is TGTGCCAGCAGCTTAAACGATCAGCCCCAGCATTTT. This sequence encodes CASSLNDQPQHF. The variable domain in full, with the rest retrieved from reference TRBV7-9 and TRBJ1-5, is DTGVSQNPRHKITKRGQNVTFRCDPISEHNRLYWYRQTLGQGPEFLTYFQNEAQLEKSRLLSDRFSAERPKGSFSTLEIQRTEQGDSAMYLCASSLNDQPQHFGDGTRLSIL.

In this sample, this clonotype turned up a few times. The chain joins TRBV20-1 to TRBJ2-1, with TRBD1 matching over 8 bases. The CDR3 runs 14 residues. Germline loops: CDR1 DFQATT, CDR2 SNEGSKA (reference sequence). The junction had 6 bases not matched to a gene; V was cut back by 3 bases and J by 5 bases. The CDR3 DNA is TGCAGTGCTAGTAAGGACAGGGTCAACAATGAGCAGTTCTTC. Residues: CSASKDRVNNEQFF.

This clonotype was seen ten or more times. This CDR3 reads CASSFTGSETQYF. CDR3 coding DNA: TGTGCCAGCAGCTTCACAGGGAGCGAGACCCAGTACTTC. The V and J genes are TRBV11-3 and TRBJ2-5; weak D call: TRBD1 (6 bases). Trimming cost V 3 bases and J 5 bases, with 10 bases left between them. Germline V gene lookup returns CDR1 SGHNT and CDR2 YENEEA. There are 13 residues in the CDR3.

There are a few counts of this clonotype. V usage is TRBV6-1 and J usage is TRBJ1-2; 7 nucleotides align to TRBD1. J was trimmed by 2 bases and V by 6 bases; bases with no gene match: 9. The CDR3 covers 15 residues. Germline CDR1 and CDR2: MNHNS and SASEGT. The CDR3 DNA sequence: TGTGCCAGCAGAAGTCCCGGGACAGAAAACTATGGCTACACCTTC. Translation: CASRSPGTENYGYTF.

This clonotype has just a few counts. A read error may produce the germline difference seen at one junction end. The CDR3 nucleotides read TGTGCTAGCAGCTTAGGGACGGGGAACACAGATACGCAGTATTTT. Translation: CASSLGTGNTDTQYF. This sequence joins TRBV7-7 and TRBJ2-3; the D gene could be TRBD1 or TRBD2 (5 bases each). Germline CDR1 and CDR2: SSHAT and FNYEAQ (reference sequence). The CDR3 is 15 amino acids.

The chain combines TRBV29-1 with TRBJ2-1, with TRBD2 identical over 11 bases. Germline CDR1 SQVTM, CDR2 ANQGSEA. This CDR3 region has 18 residues. With V trimmed by 3 bases and J by 6 bases, 16 bases remained unmatched. The CDR3 DNA follows: TGCAGCGTTGACGGCCTAGCGGGGGGACAATTTACCAGCAATGAGCAGTTCTTC. Its protein product is CSVDGLAGGQFTSNEQFF.

In its sample, this clonotype was seen a few times. J is TRBJ2-7 and V is TRBV6-1; 10 bases agree with TRBD2. V lost 5 bases and J lost 6; bases outside the gene matches: 10. The CDR3 spans 15 residues. CDR1 and CDR2 (germline): MNHNS, SASEGT. CDR3 sequence (DNA): TGTGCCAGCAGTTCGGGAGCGGGGGGGCCCCGCGAGCAGTACGTC. This translates into CASSSGAGGPREQYV.

Here the CDR3 reads CATSDSGRVQFF. The CDR3 DNA reads TGTGCCACCAGTGATAGCGGGAGGGTGCAGTTCTTC. V and J are TRBV24-1 and TRBJ2-1; TRBD2 aligns across 10 bases. Unmatched junction bases numbered 1, after V lost 3 bases and J lost 12 bases. Germline CDR1 and CDR2: KGHDR and SFDVKD. This CDR3 has 12 amino acids.

This clonotype has ten or more counts. The chain couples TRBV11-2 to TRBJ1-3; possibly TRBD1 for D (6 bases). Germline CDR1 is SGHAT and CDR2 is FQNNGV. The CDR3 has 18 residues. The V end was cut by 0 bases, the J end by 0 bases, with 15 bases between. The CDR3 DNA reads as TGTGCCAGCAGCTTAGATCAAGGACAGTCATTCTCTGGAAACACCATATATTTT. Protein sequence: CASSLDQGQSFSGNTIYF.

V and J are TRBV3-1 and TRBJ1-2; 9 bases match TRBD1. The J segment lost 6 bases and the V segment lost 0 bases, leaving 8 bases of the junction unmatched. The CDR3 sequence is 16 residues long. Germline V gene data show CDR1 as LGHDT and CDR2 as YNNKEL (reference sequence). The CDR3, as DNA: TGTGCCAGCAGCCAAGATAACCGGGACAGGGTAGATGGCTACACCTTC. This gives the protein CASSQDNRDRVDGYTF.

This clonotype came up a few times. The rearrangement uses TRBV6-5 and TRBJ1-6; 7 bases map to TRBD1. The V and J ends lost 2 bases and 10 bases, in that order; junction bases with no gene match: 5. Germline V gene data show CDR1 as MNHEY and CDR2 as SVGAGI. This CDR3 has 14 amino acids. CDR3: CASSYSQGVSPLHF. The CDR3 DNA reads TGTGCCAGCAGTTACAGTCAGGGGGTATCACCCCTCCACTTT.

This clonotype was seen only a few times. V usage is TRBV29-1 and J usage is TRBJ2-7; 9 nucleotides align to TRBD1. The CDR3 covers 15 residues. After removal of 7 bases from V and 2 bases from J, the junction contained 12 bases not matched to a gene. CDR1 SQVTM and CDR2 ANQGSEA come from the germline V gene. CDR3 region: CSGGTGTGKPYEQYF. The CDR3 DNA follows: TGCAGCGGGGGAACCGGGACAGGGAAACCCTACGAGCAGTACTTC.

This sequence joins TRBV9 and TRBJ2-2; 15 bases line up with TRBD2. Looked up from germline, CDR1 is SGDLS and CDR2 is YYNGEE. The CDR3 spans 16 residues. V was clipped by 3 bases and J by 4 bases; unmatched bases: 1. The DNA for the CDR3 is TGTGCCAGCAGCGCGGGACTAGCGGGAGGCACCGGGGAGCTGTTTTTT. It is translated as CASSAGLAGGTGELFF.

This clonotype was seen a handful of times. The chain combines TRBV7-9 with TRBJ2-1, with D possibly being TRBD2 (5 bases). This CDR3 contains 14 residues. Trimming left V 3 bases short and J 9 bases short, with 15 bases between. From germline, CDR1 is SEHNR and CDR2 FQNEAQ (reference sequence). CDR3 region: CASSFNLLGVEQFF. The CDR3 DNA reads TGTGCCAGCAGCTTTAATTTGCTCGGGGTTGAGCAGTTCTTC.

This clonotype has at least ten counts. The chain couples TRBV11-3 to TRBJ2-1, with 11 bases fitting TRBD2. V lost 6 bases and J lost 4; bases outside the gene matches: 5. CDR1 and CDR2 (germline): SGHNT, YENEEA. CDR3 length: 15 amino acids. The CDR3 is CASSMRTSGYNEQFF. The CDR3, as DNA: TGTGCCAGCAGTATGAGGACTAGCGGGTACAATGAGCAGTTCTTC.

A remark on this clonotype: A single base separates this from a much larger clone, so it may be a read error. This chain connects TRBV19 to TRBJ2-5, with D unresolved. The length of the CDR3 is 14 residues. Looked up from germline, CDR1 is LNHDA and CDR2 is SQIVND (reference sequence). In DNA form, the CDR3 reads TGTGCCAGTAGTATTATGGTGTCCACGGAGACCCGGTACTTC. This translates into CASSIMVSTETRYF.

The table lists this clonotype with a count of one. The chain links TRBV5-1 to TRBJ2-6, with D hard to call. In germline, CDR1 is SGHRS, CDR2 YFSETQ. The CDR3 spans 14 residues. V was clipped by 0 bases and J by 1 base, with 2 bases between them. This chain's CDR3 is CASSLESGANVLTF. In DNA, the CDR3 is TGCGCCAGCAGCTTGGAATCTGGGGCCAACGTCCTGACTTTC.

This clonotype was seen more than once but under ten times. The V gene is TRBV20-1, the J gene TRBJ1-2; D is ambiguous. Per germline, CDR1 DFQATT and CDR2 SNEGSKA (reference sequence). Trimming removed 0 bases from V and 0 bases from J, with 11 bases in between. The CDR3 totals 15 residues. The CDR3 protein is CSARDNKVANYGYTF. The CDR3 nucleotides are TGCAGTGCTAGAGATAATAAGGTAGCTAACTATGGCTACACCTTC.

The genes are TRBV20-1 and TRBJ1-4; 9 positions agree with TRBD1. J gave up 8 bases and V 6 bases, and 7 bases lay outside the gene matches. Germline V lookup: CDR1 DFQATT, CDR2 SNEGSKA (reference sequence). The CDR3 runs 13 residues. CDR3 loop: CSALGQGQEKLFF. CDR3 sequence (DNA): TGCAGTGCCCTAGGACAGGGGCAGGAAAAACTGTTTTTT.

This clonotype turned up a few times. The chain combines TRBV20-1 with TRBJ2-5, with TRBD2 identical over 9 bases. The CDR3 is 15 residues long. Trimming took 1 base from V and 5 from J; bases not matched to a gene: 8. Germline V CDR1 and CDR2: DFQATT, SNEGSKA (reference sequence). CDR3 in amino acids: CSARVSGGRWETQYF. The CDR3 coding sequence is TGCAGTGCTAGAGTTAGCGGGGGTAGGTGGGAGACCCAGTACTTC.

In this sample, this clonotype turned up a few times. This chain uses TRBV27 with TRBJ2-7; no clear D gene. This CDR3 region has 13 residues. Between the trimmed V and J ends, which lost 6 bases and 1 base, there was a span of 10 bases. Germline V gene lookup returns CDR1 MNHEY and CDR2 SMNVEV (reference sequence). CDR3 loop: CASSPSRSYEQYF. The CDR3 region has the DNA TGTGCCAGCAGCCCTAGTAGGTCCTACGAGCAGTACTTC.

This clonotype has at least ten counts. In nucleotides, the CDR3 is TGTGCCAGCAGTTACCCACACCACATCGGGTCCGTGGAGCAGTACTTC. Its protein is CASSYPHHIGSVEQYF. This chain links TRBV6-2 or TRBV6-3 with TRBJ2-7, with D uncertain. Trimming removed 2 bases from V and 7 bases from J, with 21 bases in between. From germline, CDR1 is MNHEY and CDR2 SVGEGT. The CDR3 consists of 16 residues.

This clonotype was detected ten times or more. The chain joins TRBV20-1 to TRBJ2-3; 10 nucleotides agree with TRBD2. After removal of 6 bases from V and 0 bases from J, the junction contained 3 bases not matched to a gene. Germline CDR1 and CDR2: DFQATT and SNEGSKA (reference sequence). The CDR3 sequence is 14 residues long. The DNA for the CDR3 is TGCAGTGCACCTAGCGGGGGAAGCACAGATACGCAGTATTTT. Translation: CSAPSGGSTDTQYF.